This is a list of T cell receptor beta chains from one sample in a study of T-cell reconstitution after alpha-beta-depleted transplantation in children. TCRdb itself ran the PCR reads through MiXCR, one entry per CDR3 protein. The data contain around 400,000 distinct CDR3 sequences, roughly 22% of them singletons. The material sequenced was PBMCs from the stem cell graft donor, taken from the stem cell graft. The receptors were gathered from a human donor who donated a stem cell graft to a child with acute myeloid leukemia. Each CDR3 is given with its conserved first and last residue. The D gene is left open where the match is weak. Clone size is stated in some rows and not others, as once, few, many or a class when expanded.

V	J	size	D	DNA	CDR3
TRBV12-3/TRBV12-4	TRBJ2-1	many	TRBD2	TGTGCCAGCAGTCTAGCGGGCTCCTACAATGAGCAGTTCTTC	CASSLAGSYNEQFF
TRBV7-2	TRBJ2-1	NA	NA	TGTGCCAGCAGCCAAGGGGACCCCTTCTACAATGAGCAGTTCTTC	CASSQGDPFYNEQFF
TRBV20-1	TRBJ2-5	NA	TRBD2	TGCAGTGCTAGAGCTAGCGGGAGGGTAGAAGAGACCCAGTACTTC	CSARASGRVEETQYF
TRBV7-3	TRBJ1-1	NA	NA	TGTGCCAGCAGCCGGGATCGAGGCGGGAGAGATGAAGCTTTCTTT	CASSRDRGGRDEAFF
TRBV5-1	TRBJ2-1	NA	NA	TGCGCCAGTAGGCCCTCCGGGAAATTTACCGGGTGGGTATACAATGAGCAGTTCTTC	CASRPSGKFTGWVYNEQFF
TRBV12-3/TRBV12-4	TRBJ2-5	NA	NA	TGTGCCAGCAGTCCGGGGACACTAGAGACCCAGTACTTC	CASSPGTLETQYF
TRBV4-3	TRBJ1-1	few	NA	TGCGCCAGCAGCCAAGGTCGGGGGAACACTGAAGCTTTCTTT	CASSQGRGNTEAFF
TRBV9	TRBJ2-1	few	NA	TGTGCCAGCAGAAAACCAACTAGTCCCTCGTACAATGAGCAGTTCTTC	CASRKPTSPSYNEQFF
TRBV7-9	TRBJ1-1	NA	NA	TGTGCCAGCAGGGGGGACGAGGCCACTGAAGCTTTCTTT	CASRGDEATEAFF
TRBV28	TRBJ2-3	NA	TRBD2	TGTGCCAGCAGTGAAAATAGCGGGTTGGGCACAGATACGCAGTATTTT	CASSENSGLGTDTQYF
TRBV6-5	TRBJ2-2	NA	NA	TGTGCCAGCAGTTACGCTGGGGCGGGGGAGCTGTTTTTT	CASSYAGAGELFF
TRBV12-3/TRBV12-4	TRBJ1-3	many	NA	TGTGCCAGCAAACACCCAGCCTCTGGAAACACCATATATTTT	CASKHPASGNTIYF
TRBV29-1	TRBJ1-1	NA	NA	TGCAGCGTTGAGCTCGGGGGACGGAACACTGAAGCTTTCTTT	CSVELGGRNTEAFF
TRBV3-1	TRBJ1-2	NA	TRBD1	TGTGCCAGCAGCCAAGGGACAGGCTATGACTATGGCTACACCTTC	CASSQGTGYDYGYTF
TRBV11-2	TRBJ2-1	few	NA	TGTGCCAGCAGCTTACAGCGTAATCTCAGAAGCTCCTACAATGAGCAGTTCTTC	CASSLQRNLRSSYNEQFF
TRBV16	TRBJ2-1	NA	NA	TGTGCCAGCAGCCAAGCTTGGGATGAGCAGTTCTTC	CASSQAWDEQFF
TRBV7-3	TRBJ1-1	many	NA	TGTGCCAGCAGCTCACAGGGAGACACTGAAGCTTTCTTT	CASSSQGDTEAFF
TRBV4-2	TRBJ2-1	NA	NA	TGTGCCAGCAGCCAAGACCCCCCGGAGGGGGATGGCAATGAGCAGTTCTTC	CASSQDPPEGDGNEQFF
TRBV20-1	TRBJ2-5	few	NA	TGCAGTGCTAGGTGGCTAGCGCCTGAGACCCAGTACTTC	CSARWLAPETQYF
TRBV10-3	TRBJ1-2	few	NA	TGTGCCATCAGTGAGCGGGACTCTCTCTATGGCTACACCTTC	CAISERDSLYGYTF
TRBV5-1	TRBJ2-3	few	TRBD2	TGCGCCAGCAGCTGGAATAGCGGGACAACCACAGATACGCAGTATTTT	CASSWNSGTTTDTQYF
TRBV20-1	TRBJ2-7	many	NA	TGCAGTGTTACTAGTGTGTCCTACGAGCAGTACTTC	CSVTSVSYEQYF
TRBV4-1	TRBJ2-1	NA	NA	TGCGCCAGCAGCCAAGTACATGAGCAGTTCTTC	CASSQVHEQFF
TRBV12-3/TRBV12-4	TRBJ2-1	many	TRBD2	TGTGCCAGCTCACCCGGGACTAGCGGGCGGGATGAGCAGTTCTTC	CASSPGTSGRDEQFF
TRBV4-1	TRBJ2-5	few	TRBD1	TGCGCCAGCAGCCAAGATCTGGGGACAGCCTTCCAAGAGACCCAGTACTTC	CASSQDLGTAFQETQYF
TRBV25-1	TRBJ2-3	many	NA	TGTGCCAGCGGGGTAGCTAGCACAGATACGCAGTATTTT	CASGVASTDTQYF
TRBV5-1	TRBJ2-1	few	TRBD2	TGCGCCAGCAGCTTGGATGATAGCGGGAGCTCCTACAATGAGCAGTTCTTC	CASSLDDSGSSYNEQFF
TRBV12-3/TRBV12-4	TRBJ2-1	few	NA	TGTGCCAGCAGGGCGCGTCTGAATGAGCAGTTCTTC	CASRARLNEQFF
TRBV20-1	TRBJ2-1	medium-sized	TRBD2	TGCAGTGCTAGACGGTTGGCGGGAGCATCATACAATGAGCAGTTCTTC	CSARRLAGASYNEQFF
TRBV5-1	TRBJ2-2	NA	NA	TGCGCCAGCAATCCGGAGTGGGTCGGGGAGCTGTTTTTT	CASNPEWVGELFF
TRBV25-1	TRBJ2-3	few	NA	TGTGCCAGCAGTCGGGACGCTGGACAGTATTTT	CASSRDAGQYF
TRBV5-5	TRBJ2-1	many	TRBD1	TGTGCCAGCAGCCAGAGACAGGGAAGGAGCTCCTACAATGAGCAGTTCTTC	CASSQRQGRSSYNEQFF
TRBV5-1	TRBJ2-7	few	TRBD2	TGCGCCAGCAGCCCGACTAGCGGGAGGGCCCTTTCGTGGGAGCAGTACTTC	CASSPTSGRALSWEQYF
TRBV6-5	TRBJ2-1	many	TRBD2	TGTGCCAGCAGTTATTCTAGCGGGAGTTCTTACAATGAGCAGTTCTTC	CASSYSSGSSYNEQFF
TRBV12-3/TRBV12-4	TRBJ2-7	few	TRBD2	TGTGCCAGCAGTTCCTCTGGCGGGAGCCCGGAGCAGTACTTC	CASSSSGGSPEQYF
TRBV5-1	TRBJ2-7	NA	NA	TGCGCCAGCAGCTTGGAGTTGGACTACGAGCAGTACTTC	CASSLELDYEQYF
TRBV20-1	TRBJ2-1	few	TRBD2	TGCAGTGCTAGGGGAATAGCGGGATCCAGCTACAATGAGCAGTTCTTC	CSARGIAGSSYNEQFF
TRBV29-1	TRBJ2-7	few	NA	TGCAGCGTCGCAGAACTAAACTACGAGCAGTACTTC	CSVAELNYEQYF
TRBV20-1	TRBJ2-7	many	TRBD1	TGCAGTGCAGACAGGGACTACGAGCAGTACTTC	CSADRDYEQYF
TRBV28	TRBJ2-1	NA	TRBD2	TGTGCCAGCAGCCTTGGTATTTTCGGACTAGCGGGAGATAACTCCTACAATGAGCAGTTCTTC	CASSLGIFGLAGDNSYNEQFF
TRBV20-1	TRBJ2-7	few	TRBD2	TGCAGTGCTAGTGCGGGAGCTTACGAGCAGTACTTC	CSASAGAYEQYF
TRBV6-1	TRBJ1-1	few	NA	TGTGCCAGCAGTCTGCAGGCCCGGAACACTGAAGCTTTCTTT	CASSLQARNTEAFF
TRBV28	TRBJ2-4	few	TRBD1	TGTGCCAGCAGTTTTTACAGGGGCGTAGACATTCAGTACTTC	CASSFYRGVDIQYF
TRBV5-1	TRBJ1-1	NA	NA	TGCGCCAGCAGGGACATGCGGGGGGCGGACACTGAAGCTTTCTTT	CASRDMRGADTEAFF
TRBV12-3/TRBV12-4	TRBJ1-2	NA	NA	TGTGCCAGCAGTTCGGACAGACAGACGCCTTCTAACTATGGCTACACCTTC	CASSSDRQTPSNYGYTF
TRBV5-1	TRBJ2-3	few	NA	TGCGCCAGCAGCTTGGCGACCTTCACAGATACGCAGTATTTT	CASSLATFTDTQYF
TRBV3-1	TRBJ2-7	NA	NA	TGTGCCAGCAGCCAAGGGCCGGACTATTCCTACGAGCAGTACTTC	CASSQGPDYSYEQYF
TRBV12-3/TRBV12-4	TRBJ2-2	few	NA	TGTGCCAGCAGTGAGGTAGCACCCGGGGAGCTGTTTTTT	CASSEVAPGELFF